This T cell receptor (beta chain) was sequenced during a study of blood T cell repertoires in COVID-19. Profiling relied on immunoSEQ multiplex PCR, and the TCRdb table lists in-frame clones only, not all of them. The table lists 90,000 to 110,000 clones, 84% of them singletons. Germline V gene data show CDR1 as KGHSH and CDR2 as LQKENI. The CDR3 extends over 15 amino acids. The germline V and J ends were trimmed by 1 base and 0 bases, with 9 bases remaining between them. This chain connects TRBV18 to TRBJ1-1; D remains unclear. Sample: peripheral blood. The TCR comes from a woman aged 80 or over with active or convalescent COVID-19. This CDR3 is CASSPRAVMNTEAFF. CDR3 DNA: TGTGCCAGCTCACCACGAGCGGTCATGAACACTGAAGCTTTCTTT.